Shown below are 18 T cell receptor beta chains from a single sample sequenced in a study of CD8+CD57+ T cells in acquired aplastic anemia. Profiling of TCR beta VDJ combinations and CDR3 sequences used genomic DNA as template. One entry per CDR3 protein results from TCRdb running MiXCR on the reads. The sample shows roughly 300,000 distinct CDR3 sequences, 45% to 70% of them seen only once. The sequencing input was sorted CD4+, CD8+, or CD8+CD57+ T cells (not recorded which) from PBMCs. All receptors come from a human donor with severe aplastic anemia or a healthy control (not recorded which).

The chain uses TRBV11-2 and TRBJ1-1; D might be TRBD1 (5 bases). Trimming took off 4 bases at V and 2 bases at J, with 14 bases between the two ends. The CDR3 is 15 residues long. Per germline, CDR1 SGHAT and CDR2 FQNNGV. CDR3 loop: CASSSLGGINTEAFF. CDR3 nucleotides: TGTGCCAGCAGCTCGTTGGGGGGAATAAACACTGAAGCTTTCTTT.

The sample holds many counts of this clonotype. V and J are TRBV6-5 and TRBJ1-3; D call uncertain. Trimming cost V 6 bases and J 2 bases, with 17 bases left between them. Looked up from germline, CDR1 is MNHEY and CDR2 is SVGAGI. The length of the CDR3 is 16 residues. The CDR3 coding sequence is TGTGCCAGCAGCCCCTCCGTACCGGGCCCTGGAAACACCATATATTTT. Its translation: CASSPSVPGPGNTIYF.

The chain combines TRBV19 with TRBJ2-3; perhaps TRBD1 as D (5 bases). CDR1 LNHDA and CDR2 SQIVND come from the germline V gene (reference sequence). Between the trimmed V and J ends, which lost 4 bases and 0 bases, there was a span of 14 bases. The CDR3 contains 16 residues. The CDR3 sequence is CASSTSSAGSTDTQYF. As DNA, the CDR3 is TGTGCCAGTAGTACCTCGTCGGCAGGGAGCACAGATACGCAGTATTTT.

In this sample, this clonotype turned up a few times. The V call is TRBV24-1, the J call TRBJ2-5, with D uncertain. Trimming cost V 2 bases and J 2 bases, with 2 bases left between them. Germline V gives CDR1 KGHDR, CDR2 SFDVKD. This CDR3 is built from 12 residues. This chain's CDR3 is CATSDSQETQYF. DNA for the CDR3: TGTGCCACCAGTGATTCTCAAGAGACCCAGTACTTC.

V usage is TRBV29-1 and J usage is TRBJ1-1, with D hard to call. Germline CDR1 and CDR2: SQVTM and ANQGSEA. The CDR3 is 13 amino acids. Trimming pared 4 bases from V and 4 bases from J, leaving 13 bases between. The CDR3 nucleotides are TGCAGCGTTGTAGGGCAATTTGTCACTGAAGCTTTCTTT. It is translated as CSVVGQFVTEAFF. The variable domain in full, with the rest retrieved from reference TRBV29-1 and TRBJ1-1, is SAVISQKPSRDICQRGTSLTIQCQVDSQVTMMFWYRQQPGQSLTLIATANQGSEATYESGFVIDKFPISRPNLTFSTLTVSNMSPEDSSIYLCSVVGQFVTEAFFGQGTRLTVV.

The V call is TRBV7-9, the J call TRBJ2-3; 7 bases agree with TRBD2. Looked up from germline, CDR1 is SEHNR and CDR2 is FQNEAQ (reference sequence). CDR3 length equals 15 residues. V was pared by 2 bases and J by 2 bases, with 4 bases of the junction left unmatched. CDR3 residues: CASSLSSGYTDTQYF. CDR3 nucleotide sequence: TGTGCCAGCAGCTTAAGTAGCGGGTACACAGATACGCAGTATTTT.

The chain is built from TRBV9 and TRBJ2-7; 7 bases are shared with TRBD2. CDR3 size: 15 residues. Germline V lookup: CDR1 SGDLS, CDR2 YYNGEE. V shed 0 bases, J shed 4 bases, and the junction held 7 bases outside the gene matches. CDR3 nucleotide sequence: TGTGCCAGCAGCGTAGTTCCAGCGGGGCCTTACGAGCAGTACTTC. The encoded protein is CASSVVPAGPYEQYF.

This clonotype has at least ten counts. The V call is TRBV3-1, the J call TRBJ1-1; D is unresolved. Per germline, CDR1 LGHDT and CDR2 YNNKEL (reference sequence). The CDR3 runs 13 residues. Trimming took off 4 bases at V and 8 bases at J, with 14 bases between the two ends. The CDR3 is CASSPGPGREAFF. DNA of the CDR3: TGTGCCAGCAGCCCGGGCCCTGGGAGGGAAGCTTTCTTT. Complete variable domain (other parts from reference TRBV3-1 and TRBJ1-1): DTAVSQTPKYLVTQMGNDKSIKCEQNLGHDTMYWYKQDSKKFLKIMFSYNNKELIINETVPNRFSPKSPDKAHLNLHINSLELGDSAVYFCASSPGPGREAFFGQGTRLTVV.

This rearrangement joins TRBV6-2 or TRBV6-3 to TRBJ2-7, with 11 bases that match TRBD2. The CDR3 runs to 18 residues. V lost 4 bases and J lost 3; bases outside the gene matches: 14. Germline V gives CDR1 MNHEY, CDR2 SVGEGT. DNA of the CDR3: TGTGCCAGCAGTTTACTAGCGGGGGCCACTTTTAACCTCTACGAGCAGTACTTC. Translation: CASSLLAGATFNLYEQYF.

Details on this clonotype: An end of the junction differs from the germline gene, which may be a read error. The V gene is TRBV10-2, the J gene TRBJ2-7, with D uncertain. The CDR3 contains 12 residues. Germline assignment: CDR1 WSHSY and CDR2 SAAADI. For the CDR3, the DNA is TGCGCCAGCAGTGAGGGTCTGGGTAGCCTAAACTTC. Translated, it gives CASSEGLGSLNF.

The chain employs TRBV20-1 and TRBJ2-5; 14 bases are a match to TRBD2. The CDR3 has 17 amino acids. V shed 1 base, J shed 5 bases, and the junction held 9 bases outside the gene matches. CDR1 is DFQATT, CDR2 SNEGSKA, per germline (reference sequence). The CDR3 loop reads CSARVPGLAGASETQYF. The CDR3 DNA is TGCAGTGCTAGAGTCCCGGGACTAGCGGGGGCTAGCGAGACCCAGTACTTC.

This clonotype was seen at least ten times. The V gene is TRBV6-6, the J gene TRBJ1-5; 7 positions match TRBD1. The CDR3 extends over 13 amino acids. Germline lookup yields CDR1 MNHNY and CDR2 SVGAGI (reference sequence). Trimming removed 3 bases from V and 7 bases from J; junction bases left unmatched: 3. DNA for the CDR3: TGTGCCAGCAGTTATACAGGGGACCAGCCCCAGCATTTT. This sequence encodes CASSYTGDQPQHF.

This clonotype was seen at least ten times. V is TRBV15 and J is TRBJ1-5; TRBD1 matches 8 bases. Unmatched junction bases numbered 10, after V lost 5 bases and J lost 4 bases. CDR1 and CDR2 from the germline V gene are LNHNV and YYDKDF (reference sequence). There are 16 residues in the CDR3. CDR3 protein: CATSRGPRTGNQPQHF. The CDR3 DNA reads TGTGCCACCAGCCGTGGACCTAGGACAGGGAATCAGCCCCAGCATTTT.

The chain uses TRBV29-1 and TRBJ1-1; D ambiguous. Per germline, CDR1 SQVTM and CDR2 ANQGSEA. V lost 3 bases and J lost 5, with 10 bases in between. The CDR3 runs to 12 residues. Here the CDR3 DNA reads TGCAGCGTTGACGTATCGAATACTGAAGCTTTCTTT. Protein product: CSVDVSNTEAFF.

V and J are TRBV19 and TRBJ1-2; possibly TRBD1 for D (6 bases). The CDR3 covers 14 residues. Between the trimmed V and J ends, which lost 10 bases and 6 bases, there was a span of 21 bases. CDR1 is LNHDA and CDR2 is SQIVND in the germline V gene (reference sequence). This CDR3 reads CATTKADRPHGYTF. Written as DNA, the CDR3 is TGTGCCACCACGAAAGCAGACAGGCCCCATGGCTACACCTTC.

This clonotype was picked up one time. The rearrangement links TRBV7-3 to TRBJ2-3; D possibly matches TRBD1 or TRBD2 (6 bases each). CDR1 and CDR2 (germline): SGHTA, FQGTGA. The CDR3 totals 16 residues. V was pared by 4 bases and J by 4 bases, with 18 bases between. CDR3 in amino acids: CASSSRGTTEADTQYF. In nucleotides, the CDR3 is TGTGCCAGCAGCTCACGCGGGACAACCGAGGCAGATACGCAGTATTTT.

V and J are TRBV2 and TRBJ1-6, with a weak D call TRBD1 (6 bases). Trimming left V 1 base short and J 0 bases short, with 19 bases between. The CDR3 spans 20 residues. Germline assignment: CDR1 SNHLY and CDR2 FYNNEI. The DNA of the CDR3 is TGTGCCAGCAGTGAAGTTTACTTGGGGGCCGGGGACTCCTATAATTCACCCCTCCACTTT. Its protein is CASSEVYLGAGDSYNSPLHF.

This clonotype was counted ten times or more. The chain employs TRBV6-5 and TRBJ2-5; D is unresolved. The CDR3 contains 17 residues. Trimming cost V 0 bases and J 2 bases, with 16 bases left between them. From germline, CDR1 is MNHEY and CDR2 SVGAGI. The CDR3 sequence: CASSYSFSGWGQETQYF. The DNA of the CDR3 is TGTGCCAGCAGTTACTCTTTCTCGGGTTGGGGACAAGAGACCCAGTACTTC.